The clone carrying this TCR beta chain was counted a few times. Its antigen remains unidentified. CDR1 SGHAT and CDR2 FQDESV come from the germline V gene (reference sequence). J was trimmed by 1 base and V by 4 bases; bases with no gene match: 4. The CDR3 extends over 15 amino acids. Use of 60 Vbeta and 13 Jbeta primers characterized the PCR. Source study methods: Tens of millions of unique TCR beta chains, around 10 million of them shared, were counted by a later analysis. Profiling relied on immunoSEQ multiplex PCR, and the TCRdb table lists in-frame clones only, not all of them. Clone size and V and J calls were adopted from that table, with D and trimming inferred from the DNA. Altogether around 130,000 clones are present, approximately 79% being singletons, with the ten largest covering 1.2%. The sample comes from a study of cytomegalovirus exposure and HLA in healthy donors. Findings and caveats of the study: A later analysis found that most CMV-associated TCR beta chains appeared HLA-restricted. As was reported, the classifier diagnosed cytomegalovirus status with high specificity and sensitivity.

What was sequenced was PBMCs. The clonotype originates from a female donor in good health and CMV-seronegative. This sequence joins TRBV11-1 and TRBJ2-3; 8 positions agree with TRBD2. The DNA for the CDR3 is TGTGCCAGCAGCTCCGGGACTAGAGGCACAGATACGCAGTATTTT. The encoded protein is CASSSGTRGTDTQYF.